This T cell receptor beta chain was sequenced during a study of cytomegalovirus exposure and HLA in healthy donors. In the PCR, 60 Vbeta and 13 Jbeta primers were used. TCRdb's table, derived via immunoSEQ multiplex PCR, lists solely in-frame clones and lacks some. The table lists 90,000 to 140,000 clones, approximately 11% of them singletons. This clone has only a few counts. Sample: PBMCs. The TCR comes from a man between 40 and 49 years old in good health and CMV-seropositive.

The CDR3 bases are TGTGCCAGCAGGGCCTCTCCGGGACAGGGAATATTTAACTATGGCTACACCTTC. Residues: CASRASPGQGIFNYGYTF. The gene calls are TRBV13 and TRBJ1-2; 9 bases align to TRBD1. This CDR3 has 18 residues. Trimming cost V 6 bases and J 1 base; bases outside gene matches: 15. The germline V gene has CDR1 PRHDT and CDR2 FYEKMQ (reference sequence).